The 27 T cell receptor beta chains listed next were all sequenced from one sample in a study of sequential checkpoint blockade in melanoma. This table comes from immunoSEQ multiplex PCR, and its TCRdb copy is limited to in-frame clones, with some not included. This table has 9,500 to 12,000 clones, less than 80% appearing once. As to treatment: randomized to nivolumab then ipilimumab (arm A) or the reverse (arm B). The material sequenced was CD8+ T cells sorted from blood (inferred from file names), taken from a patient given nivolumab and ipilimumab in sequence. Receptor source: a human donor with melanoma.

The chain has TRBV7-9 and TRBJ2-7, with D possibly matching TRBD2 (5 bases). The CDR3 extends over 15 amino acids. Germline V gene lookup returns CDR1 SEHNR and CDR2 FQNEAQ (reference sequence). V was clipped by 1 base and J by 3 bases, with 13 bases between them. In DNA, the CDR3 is TGTGCCAGCAGCTTAGATGGTTACGGGGTCTACGAGCAGTACTTC. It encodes CASSLDGYGVYEQYF. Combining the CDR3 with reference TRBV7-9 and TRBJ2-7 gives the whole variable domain DTGVSQNPRHKITKRGQNVTFRCDPISEHNRLYWYRQTLGQGPEFLTYFQNEAQLEKSRLLSDRFSAERPKGSFSTLEIQRTEQGDSAMYLCASSLDGYGVYEQYFGPGTRLTVT.

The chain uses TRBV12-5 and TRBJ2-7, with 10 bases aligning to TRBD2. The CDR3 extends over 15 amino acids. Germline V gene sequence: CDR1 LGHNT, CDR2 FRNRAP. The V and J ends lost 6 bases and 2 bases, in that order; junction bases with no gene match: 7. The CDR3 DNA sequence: TGTGCTAGTGGGCTCAGCGGGAGGGTTACCTACGAGCAGTACTTC. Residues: CASGLSGRVTYEQYF.

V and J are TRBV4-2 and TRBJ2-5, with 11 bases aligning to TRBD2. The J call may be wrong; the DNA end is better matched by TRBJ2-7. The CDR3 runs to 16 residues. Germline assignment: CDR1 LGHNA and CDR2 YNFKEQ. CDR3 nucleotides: TGTGCCAGCAGCCAAGATCTAGCGGGAGGTATTAGCGAGCAGTACTTC. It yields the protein CASSQDLAGGISEQYF.

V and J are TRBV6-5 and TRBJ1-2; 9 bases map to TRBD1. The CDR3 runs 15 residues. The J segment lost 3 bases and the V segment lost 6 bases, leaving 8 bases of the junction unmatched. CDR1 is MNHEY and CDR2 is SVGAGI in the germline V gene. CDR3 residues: CASRPGQGYDYGYTF. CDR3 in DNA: TGTGCCAGCAGACCGGGACAGGGATATGACTATGGCTACACCTTC.

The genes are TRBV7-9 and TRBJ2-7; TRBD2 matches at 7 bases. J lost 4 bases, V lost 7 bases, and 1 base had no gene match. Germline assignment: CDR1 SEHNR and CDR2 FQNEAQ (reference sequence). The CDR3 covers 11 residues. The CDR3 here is CASMRGYEQYF. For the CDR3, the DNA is TGTGCCAGCATGCGGGGGTACGAGCAGTACTTC.

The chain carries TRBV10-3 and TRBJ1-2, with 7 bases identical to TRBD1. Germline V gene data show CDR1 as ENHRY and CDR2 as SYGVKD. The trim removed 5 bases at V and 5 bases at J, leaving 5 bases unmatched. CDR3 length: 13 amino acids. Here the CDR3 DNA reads TGTGCCATCAGTATAGGGACAGAATATGGCTACACCTTC. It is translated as CAISIGTEYGYTF.

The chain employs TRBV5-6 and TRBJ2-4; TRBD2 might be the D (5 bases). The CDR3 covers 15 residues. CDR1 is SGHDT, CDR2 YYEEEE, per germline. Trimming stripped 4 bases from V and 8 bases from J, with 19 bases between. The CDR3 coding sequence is TGTGCCAGCAGCGTTAGGGTGGGGAAGGGAGACATTCAGTACTTC. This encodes CASSVRVGKGDIQYF.

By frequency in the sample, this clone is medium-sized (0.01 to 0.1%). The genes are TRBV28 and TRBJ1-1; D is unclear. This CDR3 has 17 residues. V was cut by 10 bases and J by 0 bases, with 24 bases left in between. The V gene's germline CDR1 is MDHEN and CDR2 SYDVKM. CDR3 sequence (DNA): TGTGCCATCATCGGACTGAAAATTAAAGCAATGAACACTGAAGCTTTCTTT. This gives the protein CAIIGLKIKAMNTEAFF.

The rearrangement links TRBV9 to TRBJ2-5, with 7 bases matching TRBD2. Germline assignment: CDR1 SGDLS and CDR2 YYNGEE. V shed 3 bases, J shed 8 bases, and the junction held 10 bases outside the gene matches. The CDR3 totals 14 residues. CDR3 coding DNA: TGTGCCAGCAGCGAGGGACTAAGGGCGGAAACCCAGTACTTC. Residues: CASSEGLRAETQYF.

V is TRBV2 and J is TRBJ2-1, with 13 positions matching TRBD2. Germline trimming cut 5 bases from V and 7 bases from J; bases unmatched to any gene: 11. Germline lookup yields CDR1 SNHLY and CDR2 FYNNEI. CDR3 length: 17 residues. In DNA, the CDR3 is TGTGCCAGCAGTACCCAAGGACTAGCGGGAGTTGGGAATGAGCAGTTCTTC. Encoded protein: CASSTQGLAGVGNEQFF.

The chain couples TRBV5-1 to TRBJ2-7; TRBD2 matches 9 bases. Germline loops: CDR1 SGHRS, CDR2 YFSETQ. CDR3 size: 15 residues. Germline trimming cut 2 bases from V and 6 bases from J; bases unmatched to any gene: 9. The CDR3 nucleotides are TGCGCCAGCAGCTTACGACTAGCGGAGGGTCGCGAGCAGTACTTC. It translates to CASSLRLAEGREQYF. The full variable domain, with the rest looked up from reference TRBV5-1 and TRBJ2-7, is KAGVTQTPRYLIKTRGQQVTLSCSPISGHRSVSWYQQTPGQGLQFLFEYFSETQRNKGNFPGRFSGRQFSNSRSEMNVSTLELGDSALYLCASSLRLAEGREQYFGPGTRLTVT.

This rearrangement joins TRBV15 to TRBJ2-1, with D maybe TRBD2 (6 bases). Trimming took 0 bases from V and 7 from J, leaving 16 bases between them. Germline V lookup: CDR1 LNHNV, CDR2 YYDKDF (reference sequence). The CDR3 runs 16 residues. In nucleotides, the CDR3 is TGTGCCACCAGCAGAGATCGGGGGACCGGAGGGAATGAGCAGTTCTTC. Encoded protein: CATSRDRGTGGNEQFF.

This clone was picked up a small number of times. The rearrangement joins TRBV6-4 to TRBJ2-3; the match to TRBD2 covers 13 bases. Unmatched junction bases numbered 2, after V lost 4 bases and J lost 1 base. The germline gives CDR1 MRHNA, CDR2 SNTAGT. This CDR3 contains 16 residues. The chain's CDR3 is CASSVGLAGGTDTQYF. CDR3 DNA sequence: TGTGCCAGCAGTGTTGGACTAGCGGGAGGCACAGATACGCAGTATTTT.

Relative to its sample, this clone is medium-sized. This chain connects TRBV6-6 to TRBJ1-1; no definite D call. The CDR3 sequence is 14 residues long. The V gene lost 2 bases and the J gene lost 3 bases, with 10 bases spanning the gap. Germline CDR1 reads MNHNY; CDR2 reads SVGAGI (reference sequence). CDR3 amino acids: CASSYGSEHTEAFF. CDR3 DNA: TGTGCCAGCAGTTACGGAAGCGAACACACTGAAGCTTTCTTT.

The CDR3: CASSVDGGLATETQYF. The CDR3 DNA reads as TGTGCCAGCAGCGTAGACGGAGGACTAGCGACAGAGACCCAGTACTTC. The chain is built from TRBV9 and TRBJ2-5; TRBD2 agrees at 9 bases. V trimming: 0 bases; J trimming: 4 bases; junction bases outside the gene matches: 7. Looked up from germline, CDR1 is SGDLS and CDR2 is YYNGEE. The CDR3 is 16 amino acids.

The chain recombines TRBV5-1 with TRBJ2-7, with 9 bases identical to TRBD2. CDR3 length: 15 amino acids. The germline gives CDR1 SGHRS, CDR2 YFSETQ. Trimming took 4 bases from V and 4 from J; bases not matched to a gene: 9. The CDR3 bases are TGCGCCAGCAGCCCGGCCCTAGCGGGACCGTACGAGCAGTACTTC. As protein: CASSPALAGPYEQYF.

The CDR3 nucleotides are TGCGCCAGCAGCCAAGATCGGGCCGGGACAGGGGACAACGAGCAGTACTTC. It encodes CASSQDRAGTGDNEQYF. The chain uses TRBV4-3 and TRBJ2-7; TRBD1 matches at 10 bases. The germline V gene encodes CDR1 LGHNA and CDR2 YSLEER. The CDR3 runs to 17 residues. V trimming: 0 bases; J trimming: 5 bases; junction bases outside the gene matches: 10.

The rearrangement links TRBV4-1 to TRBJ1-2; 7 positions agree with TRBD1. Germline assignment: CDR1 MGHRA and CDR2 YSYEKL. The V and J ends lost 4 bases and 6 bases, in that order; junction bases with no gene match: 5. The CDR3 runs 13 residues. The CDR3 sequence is CASSPTGKNGYTF. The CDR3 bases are TGCGCCAGCAGCCCGACAGGGAAGAATGGCTACACCTTC.

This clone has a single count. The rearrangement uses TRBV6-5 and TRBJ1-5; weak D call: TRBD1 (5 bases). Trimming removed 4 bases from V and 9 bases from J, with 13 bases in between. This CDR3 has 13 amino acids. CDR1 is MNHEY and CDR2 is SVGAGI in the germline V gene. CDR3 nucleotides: TGTGCCAGCAGTTGGGGGGATAATTGGCCCCAGCATTTT. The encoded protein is CASSWGDNWPQHF.

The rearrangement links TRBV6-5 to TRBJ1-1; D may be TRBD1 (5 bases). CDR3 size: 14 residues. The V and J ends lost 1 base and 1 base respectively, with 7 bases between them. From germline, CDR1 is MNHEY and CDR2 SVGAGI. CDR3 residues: CASSYWQGNTEAFF. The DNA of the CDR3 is TGTGCCAGCAGTTACTGGCAGGGGAACACTGAAGCTTTCTTT.

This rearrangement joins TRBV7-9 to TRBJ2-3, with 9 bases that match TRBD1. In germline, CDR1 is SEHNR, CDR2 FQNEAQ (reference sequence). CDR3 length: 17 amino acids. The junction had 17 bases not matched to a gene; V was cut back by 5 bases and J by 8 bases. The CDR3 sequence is CASSAWDRDSPMGTQYF. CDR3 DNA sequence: TGTGCCAGCAGCGCCTGGGACAGGGACTCTCCCATGGGTACGCAGTATTTT. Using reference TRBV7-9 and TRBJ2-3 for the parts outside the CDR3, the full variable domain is DTGVSQNPRHKITKRGQNVTFRCDPISEHNRLYWYRQTLGQGPEFLTYFQNEAQLEKSRLLSDRFSAERPKGSFSTLEIQRTEQGDSAMYLCASSAWDRDSPMGTQYFGPGTRLTVL.

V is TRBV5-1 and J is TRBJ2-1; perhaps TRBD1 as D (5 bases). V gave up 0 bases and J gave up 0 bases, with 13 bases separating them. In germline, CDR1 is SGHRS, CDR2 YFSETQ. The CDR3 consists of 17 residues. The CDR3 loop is CASSLAGPDSSYNEQFF. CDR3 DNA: TGCGCCAGCAGCTTGGCAGGGCCCGATAGCTCCTACAATGAGCAGTTCTTC.

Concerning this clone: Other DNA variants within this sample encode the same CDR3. CDR3 protein: CASSQREGYEQYF. Here the CDR3 DNA reads TGTGCCAGCAGTCAACGGGAGGGTTACGAGCAGTACTTC. This chain connects TRBV6-5 to TRBJ2-7; 8 positions match TRBD2. Germline V CDR1 and CDR2: MNHEY, SVGAGI. V gave up 5 bases and J gave up 4 bases; unmatched junction bases: 4. This CDR3 region has 13 residues.

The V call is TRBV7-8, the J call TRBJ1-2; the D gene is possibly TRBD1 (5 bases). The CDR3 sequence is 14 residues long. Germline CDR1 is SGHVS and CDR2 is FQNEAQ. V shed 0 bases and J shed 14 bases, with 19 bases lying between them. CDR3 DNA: TGTGCCAGCAGCTTAGCGGGGGGAGTAGCCGGGTTTACCTTC. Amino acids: CASSLAGGVAGFTF.

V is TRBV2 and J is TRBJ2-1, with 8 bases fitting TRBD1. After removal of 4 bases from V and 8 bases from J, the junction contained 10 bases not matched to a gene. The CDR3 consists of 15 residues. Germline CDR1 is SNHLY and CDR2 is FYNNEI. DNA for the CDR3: TGTGCCAGCAGTGCGGGAGCAGGGGGCCTCCATGAGCAGTTCTTC. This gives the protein CASSAGAGGLHEQFF.

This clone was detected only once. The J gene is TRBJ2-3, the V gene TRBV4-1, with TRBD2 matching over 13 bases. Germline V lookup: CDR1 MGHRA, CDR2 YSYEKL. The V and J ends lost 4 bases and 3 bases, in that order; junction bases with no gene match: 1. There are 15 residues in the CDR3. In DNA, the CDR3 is TGCGCCAGCAGCCCGACTAGCGGGGGGACAGATACGCAGTATTTT. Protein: CASSPTSGGTDTQYF.

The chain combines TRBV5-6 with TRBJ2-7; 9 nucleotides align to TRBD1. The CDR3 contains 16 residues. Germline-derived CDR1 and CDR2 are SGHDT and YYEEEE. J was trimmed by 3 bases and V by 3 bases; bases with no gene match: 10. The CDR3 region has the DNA TGTGCCAGCAGCTGGTCGGACAGGGGAGTGGACTACGAGCAGTACTTC. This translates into CASSWSDRGVDYEQYF.